The source of this T cell receptor (beta chain) is a study of T cell repertoires in cytomegalovirus infection. About the study: Indications came from public TCR beta signatures; they pointed to CMV infection and to a matching HLA type. Whole-study findings and limits: The study identified carriers of CMV plus the relevant HLA from cumulative public TCR beta family frequency. HLA-C-restricted CMV-specific TCR beta clonotypes prevailed in the ex vivo response.

TCRdb analysed the reads with MiXCR anew, one entry per CDR3 protein. The data contain nearly 550,000 distinct CDR3 sequences, approximately 15% of them seen just once; the ten biggest clones take up 24%. This clonotype was seen ten or more times. Its antigen is as yet unknown. This CDR3 comprises 14 residues. V lost 1 base and J 3 bases, leaving 9 bases between the germline ends. CDR1 and CDR2 (germline): SGHDN, FVKESK. This receptor was taken from a human donor in good health (CMV status not recorded). Some clones in this sample may be carry-over from other donors' samples. The sample taken for sequencing was CD8+ T cells from PBMCs. The gene calls are TRBV14 and TRBJ1-1; D call uncertain. CDR3 sequence: CASSQVFGYTEAFF. CDR3 in DNA: TGTGCCAGCAGCCAAGTTTTCGGGTACACTGAAGCTTTCTTT.